This TCR beta chain was profiled in a study of T cell repertoires in cytomegalovirus infection. As for the study in general: The study used recently identified HLA-C-restricted and well-studied HLA-B-restricted CMV epitopes. Broader study findings: HLA-C-restricted CMV clonotypes gave the most frequent clonotype in two of eight donors. Cumulative frequency of public TCR beta families picked out carriers of CMV plus the relevant HLA.

As regards this clonotype: The antigen is unknown.

One entry per CDR3 protein results from TCRdb running MiXCR on the reads. The table has a few hundred thousand distinct CDR3 sequences, roughly 28% seen once. The sequence was obtained from a human donor in good health (CMV status not recorded). Some clones in this sample may be carry-over from other donors' samples. This sample comprised cultured PBMCs, obtained from culture after CMV antigen stimulation.

In DNA form, the CDR3 reads TGCGCCAGCAGCCCCTCTGGAGGCGGGGACTCCTACGAGCAGTACTTC. Its protein product is CASSPSGGGDSYEQYF. The rearrangement joins TRBV5-1 to TRBJ2-7; D possibly corresponds to TRBD2 (6 bases). The V end lost 4 bases, the J end lost 0 bases, and 17 bases lay between the germline ends. The CDR3 is 16 residues long. In germline, CDR1 is SGHRS, CDR2 YFSETQ.